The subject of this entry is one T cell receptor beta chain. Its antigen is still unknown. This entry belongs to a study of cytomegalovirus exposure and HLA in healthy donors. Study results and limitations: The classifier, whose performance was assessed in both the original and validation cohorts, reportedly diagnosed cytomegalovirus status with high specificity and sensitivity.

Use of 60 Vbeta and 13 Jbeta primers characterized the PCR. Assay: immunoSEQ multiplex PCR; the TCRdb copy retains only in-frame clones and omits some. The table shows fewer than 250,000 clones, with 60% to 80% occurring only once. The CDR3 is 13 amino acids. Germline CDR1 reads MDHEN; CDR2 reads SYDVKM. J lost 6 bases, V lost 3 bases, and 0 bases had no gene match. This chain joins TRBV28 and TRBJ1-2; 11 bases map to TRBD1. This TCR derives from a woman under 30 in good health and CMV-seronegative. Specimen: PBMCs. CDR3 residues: CASSLGQGDGYTF. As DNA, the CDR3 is TGTGCCAGCAGTTTGGGACAGGGGGATGGCTACACCTTC.